Each of the 16 T cell receptor beta chains below was sequenced from the same sample in a study of cytotoxic CD8 clonotypes in ibrutinib-treated CLL. Sequencing was performed with immunoSEQ multiplex PCR; in TCRdb, only in-frame clones are kept and a portion is missing. This sample yields approximately 340,000 clones, of which roughly 70% are seen a single time; roughly 6.7% belongs to the top ten. Specimen: PBMCs, collected after 36 months of ibrutinib treatment. The receptors come from a human donor with chronic lymphocytic leukemia.

This rearrangement joins TRBV10-3 to TRBJ1-1, with a weak D call TRBD1 (5 bases). The CDR3 loop spans 17 amino acids. The V gene's germline CDR1 is ENHRY and CDR2 SYGVKD. V was shortened by 3 bases and J by 0 bases, with 17 bases between the two germline ends. The CDR3 nucleotides are TGTGCCATCAGTGACCCCGCTGGTAGGGGCATGAACACTGAAGCTTTCTTT. This sequence encodes CAISDPAGRGMNTEAFF.

V and J are TRBV21-1 and TRBJ1-3. TRBV21-1 is assigned pseudogene status. This CDR3 is 17 amino acids long. This CDR3 reads CASTQGGGDHNADTIYF. The CDR3 coding sequence is TGTGCCAGCACCCAAGGAGGTGGAGATCATAATGCGGACACCATATATTTT.

Regarding this clone: At the DNA level, this CDR3 is encoded by other sequences in the same sample as well. The chain carries TRBV6-4 and TRBJ1-1; D might be TRBD1 (5 bases). Germline V gene data show CDR1 as MRHNA and CDR2 as SNTAGT. The length of the CDR3 is 13 residues. V was pared by 5 bases and J by 4 bases, with 11 bases between. Here the CDR3 reads CASSSQGGTEAFF. CDR3 sequence (DNA): TGTGCCAGCAGTTCTCAGGGAGGCACTGAAGCTTTCTTT.

The chain carries TRBV7-9 and TRBJ2-3, with TRBD2 matching 8 bases. V shed 4 bases and J 4 bases; nucleotides not matched to a gene: 16. From germline, CDR1 is SEHNR and CDR2 FQNEAQ (reference sequence). The CDR3 sequence is 18 residues long. The DNA for the CDR3 is TGTGCCAGCAGCTCCACGGGACGGCAGCGGGGGATCGCAGATACGCAGTATTTT. It specifies CASSSTGRQRGIADTQYF. The full variable domain, completed using reference TRBV7-9 and TRBJ2-3, is DTGVSQNPRHKITKRGQNVTFRCDPISEHNRLYWYRQTLGQGPEFLTYFQNEAQLEKSRLLSDRFSAERPKGSFSTLEIQRTEQGDSAMYLCASSSTGRQRGIADTQYFGPGTRLTVL.

This clone occurred once. The chain carries TRBV19 and TRBJ2-3; 8 bases are shared with TRBD1. V trimming: 6 bases; J trimming: 1 base; junction bases outside the gene matches: 12. Germline assignment: CDR1 LNHDA and CDR2 SQIVND (reference sequence). CDR3 size: 17 residues. The CDR3 nucleotides read TGTGCCAGTAGAAGAGGGGGAGGACAGGGACGCACAGATACGCAGTATTTT. It yields the protein CASRRGGGQGRTDTQYF.

This clone was recorded a few times. The J gene is TRBJ1-2, the V gene TRBV15, with 10 bases matching TRBD1. CDR1 is LNHNV, CDR2 YYDKDF, per germline (reference sequence). CDR3 size: 15 residues. The trim removed 4 bases at V and 2 bases at J, leaving 4 bases unmatched. CDR3 in amino acids: CATSKDRGRNYGYTF. CDR3 in DNA: TGTGCCACCAGCAAAGACAGGGGGCGAAACTATGGCTACACCTTC.

With regard to this clone: Other nucleotide sequences in the sample specify the same CDR3. The gene calls are TRBV27 and TRBJ1-5; the D is unclear. Per germline, CDR1 MNHEY and CDR2 SMNVEV (reference sequence). V shed 6 bases and J shed 3 bases, with 9 bases lying between them. The CDR3 length is 13 residues. The CDR3 spells CASSSQYNQPQHF. The CDR3 coding sequence is TGTGCCAGCAGCAGTCAGTACAATCAGCCCCAGCATTTT.

The CDR3 region is CASSFDPLSYNEQFF. In nucleotides, the CDR3 is TGCGCCAGCAGCTTTGATCCCTTATCCTACAATGAGCAGTTCTTC. The chain couples TRBV5-1 to TRBJ2-1; D uncertain. Germline CDR1 and CDR2: SGHRS and YFSETQ. This CDR3 has 15 residues. Deletions cut 2 bases from V and 1 base from J, with 10 bases between.

This clone was observed once. The V gene is TRBV11-3, the J gene TRBJ2-7; D may be TRBD1 or TRBD2 (5 bases each). Trimming removed 7 bases at V and 12 bases at J, with 28 bases between. The CDR3 contains 15 residues. CDR1 is SGHNT, CDR2 YENEEA, per germline. CDR3 region: CASNLTGPHLAGRYF. For the CDR3, the DNA is TGTGCCAGCAACCTAACGGGACCTCACCTCGCAGGGCGGTACTTC.

V usage is TRBV11-2 and J usage is TRBJ1-1; 10 bases align to TRBD1. Germline V lookup: CDR1 SGHAT, CDR2 FQNNGV. After removal of 4 bases from V and 4 bases from J, the junction contained 3 bases not matched to a gene. The CDR3 has 14 residues. CDR3 residues: CASSWGQGSTEAFF. As DNA, the CDR3 is TGTGCCAGCAGCTGGGGACAGGGGTCCACTGAAGCTTTCTTT.

This clone was counted a single time. This chain connects TRBV15 to TRBJ2-5, with D hard to call. CDR3 length equals 14 residues. Germline V lookup: CDR1 LNHNV, CDR2 YYDKDF (reference sequence). V lost 4 bases to trimming and J lost 1 base, with 10 bases between them. Here the CDR3 reads CATSNGHLQETQYF. In DNA, the CDR3 is TGTGCCACCAGCAACGGGCACCTCCAAGAGACCCAGTACTTC.

The chain joins TRBV4-3 to TRBJ2-5; 10 bases agree with TRBD2. The trim removed 4 bases at V and 7 bases at J, leaving 6 bases unmatched. Germline V gives CDR1 LGHNA, CDR2 YSLEER. The CDR3 length is 14 residues. The CDR3 DNA is TGCGCCAGCAGCCCTAGCGGGAGCCGGGGGACCCAGTACTTC. It yields the protein CASSPSGSRGTQYF.

The rearrangement uses TRBV6-5 and TRBJ2-2; the D is unclear. In germline, CDR1 is MNHEY, CDR2 SVGAGI. With 6 bases removed from V and 7 bases from J, the gap between germline ends came to 12 bases. The CDR3 is 13 amino acids. CDR3 amino acids: CASSPTLGGELFF. CDR3 coding DNA: TGTGCCAGCAGCCCAACCTTGGGCGGGGAGCTGTTTTTT.

The chain recombines TRBV10-3 with TRBJ1-3; 8 nucleotides match TRBD1. Trimming cost V 10 bases and J 2 bases; bases outside gene matches: 4. The germline gives CDR1 ENHRY, CDR2 SYGVKD. The CDR3 totals 13 residues. CDR3 DNA sequence: TGTGCCACCGGACAGGGACCTGGAAACACCATATATTTT. This translates into CATGQGPGNTIYF.

This clone was counted once. This chain connects TRBV19 to TRBJ2-6; D possibly corresponds to TRBD1 (5 bases). Trimming took 4 bases from V and 3 from J, leaving 13 bases between them. CDR3 length: 16 residues. Germline lookup yields CDR1 LNHDA and CDR2 SQIVND (reference sequence). The chain's CDR3 is CASSKPQGNGANVLTF. CDR3 nucleotides: TGTGCCAGTAGTAAGCCCCAGGGAAATGGGGCCAACGTCCTGACTTTC.

The rearrangement joins TRBV29-1 to TRBJ2-1; perhaps TRBD2 as D (6 bases). V was pared by 4 bases and J by 3 bases, with 10 bases between. This CDR3 has 13 amino acids. Germline loops: CDR1 SQVTM, CDR2 ANQGSEA. In DNA, the CDR3 is TGCAGCGTTGGGACTACAAACTACAATGAGCAGTTCTTC. Translating gives CSVGTTNYNEQFF.